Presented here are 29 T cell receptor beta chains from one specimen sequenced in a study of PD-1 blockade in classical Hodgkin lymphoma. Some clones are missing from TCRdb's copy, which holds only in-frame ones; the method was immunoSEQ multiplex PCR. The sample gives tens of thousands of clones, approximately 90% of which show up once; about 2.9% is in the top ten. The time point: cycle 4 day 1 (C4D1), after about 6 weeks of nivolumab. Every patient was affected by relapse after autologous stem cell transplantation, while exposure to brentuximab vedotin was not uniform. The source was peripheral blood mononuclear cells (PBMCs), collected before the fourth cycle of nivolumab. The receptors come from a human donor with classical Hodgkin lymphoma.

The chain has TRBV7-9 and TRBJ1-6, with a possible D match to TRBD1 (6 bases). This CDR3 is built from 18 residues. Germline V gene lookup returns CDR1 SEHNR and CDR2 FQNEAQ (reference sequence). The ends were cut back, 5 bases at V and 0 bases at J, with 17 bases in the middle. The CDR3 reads CASSPRGGVSSYNSPLHF. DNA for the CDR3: TGTGCCAGCAGCCCCAGAGGGGGAGTGAGCTCCTATAATTCACCCCTCCACTTT.

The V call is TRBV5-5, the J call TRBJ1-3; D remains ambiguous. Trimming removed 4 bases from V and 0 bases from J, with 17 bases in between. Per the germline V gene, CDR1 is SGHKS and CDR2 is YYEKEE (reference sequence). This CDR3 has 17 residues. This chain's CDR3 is CASSPSPLASSGNTIYF. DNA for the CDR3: TGTGCCAGCAGCCCCAGCCCCCTCGCAAGCTCTGGAAACACCATATATTTT.

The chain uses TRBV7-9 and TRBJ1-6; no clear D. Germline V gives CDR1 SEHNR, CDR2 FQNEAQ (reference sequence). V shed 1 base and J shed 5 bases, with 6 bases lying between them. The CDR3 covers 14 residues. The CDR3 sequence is CASSLDSHNSPLHF. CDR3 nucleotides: TGTGCCAGCAGCTTAGATAGCCATAATTCACCCCTCCACTTT.

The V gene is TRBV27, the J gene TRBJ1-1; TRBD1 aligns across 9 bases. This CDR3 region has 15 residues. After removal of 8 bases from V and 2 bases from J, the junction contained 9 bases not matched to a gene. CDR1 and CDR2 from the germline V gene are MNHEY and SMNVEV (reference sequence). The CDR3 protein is CASRLDRGRNTEAFF. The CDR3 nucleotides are TGTGCCAGCCGGTTGGACAGGGGTAGAAACACTGAAGCTTTCTTT.

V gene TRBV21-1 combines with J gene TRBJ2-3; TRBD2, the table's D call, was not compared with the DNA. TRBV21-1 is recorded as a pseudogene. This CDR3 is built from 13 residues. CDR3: CASSPLHGDTQYF. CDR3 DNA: TGTGCCAGCAGCCCACTTCACGGGGATACGCAGTATTTT.

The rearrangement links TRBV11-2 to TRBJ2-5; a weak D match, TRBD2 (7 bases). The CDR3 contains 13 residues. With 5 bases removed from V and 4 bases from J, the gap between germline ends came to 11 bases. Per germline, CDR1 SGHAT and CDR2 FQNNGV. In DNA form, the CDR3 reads TGTGCCAGCAGCATAGGGGGGGCAGAGACCCAGTACTTC. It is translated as CASSIGGAETQYF.

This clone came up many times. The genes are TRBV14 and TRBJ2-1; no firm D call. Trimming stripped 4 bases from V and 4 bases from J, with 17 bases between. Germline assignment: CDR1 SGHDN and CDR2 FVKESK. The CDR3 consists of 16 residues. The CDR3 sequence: CASSLLGTYIYNEQFF. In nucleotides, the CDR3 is TGTGCCAGCAGCCTCCTCGGCACATATATTTACAATGAGCAGTTCTTC.

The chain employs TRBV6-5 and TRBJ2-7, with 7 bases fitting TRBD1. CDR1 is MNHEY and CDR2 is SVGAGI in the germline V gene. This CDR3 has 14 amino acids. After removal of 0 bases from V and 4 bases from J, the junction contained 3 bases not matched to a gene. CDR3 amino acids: CASSYSNRGYEQYF. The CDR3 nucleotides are TGTGCCAGCAGTTACTCAAACAGGGGATACGAGCAGTACTTC.

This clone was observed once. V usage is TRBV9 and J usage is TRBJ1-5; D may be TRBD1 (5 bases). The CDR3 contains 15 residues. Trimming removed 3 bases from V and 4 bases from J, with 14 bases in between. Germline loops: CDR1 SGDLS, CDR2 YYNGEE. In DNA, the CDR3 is TGTGCCAGCAGCGATGGGGACTTTTTGAATCAGCCCCAGCATTTT. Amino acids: CASSDGDFLNQPQHF. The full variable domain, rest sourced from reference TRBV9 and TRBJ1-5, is DSGVTQTPKHLITATGQRVTLRCSPRSGDLSVYWYQQSLDQGLQFLIQYYNGEERAKGNILERFSAQQFPDLHSELNLSSLELGDSALYFCASSDGDFLNQPQHFGDGTRLSIL.

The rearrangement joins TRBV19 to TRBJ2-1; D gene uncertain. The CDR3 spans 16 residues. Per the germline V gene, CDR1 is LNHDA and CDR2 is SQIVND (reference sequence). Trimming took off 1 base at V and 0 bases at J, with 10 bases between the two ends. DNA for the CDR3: TGTGCCAGTAGTATAGGTTTCCAGAGCTCCTACAATGAGCAGTTCTTC. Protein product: CASSIGFQSSYNEQFF.

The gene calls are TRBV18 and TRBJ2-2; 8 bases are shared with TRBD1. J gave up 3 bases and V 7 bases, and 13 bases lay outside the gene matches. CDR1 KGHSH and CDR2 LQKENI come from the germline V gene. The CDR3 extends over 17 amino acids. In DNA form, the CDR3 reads TGTGCCAGCTGCGACGAAGGACAGGGCTGGGACACCGGGGAGCTGTTTTTT. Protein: CASCDEGQGWDTGELFF.

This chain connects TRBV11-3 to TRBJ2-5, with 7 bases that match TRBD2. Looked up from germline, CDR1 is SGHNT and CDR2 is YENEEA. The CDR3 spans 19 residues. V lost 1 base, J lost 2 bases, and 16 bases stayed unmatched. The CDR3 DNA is TGTGCCAGCAGCTTAGGACTTCGGCGGGGGAGAGGGGAGCAAGAGACCCAGTACTTC. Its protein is CASSLGLRRGRGEQETQYF.

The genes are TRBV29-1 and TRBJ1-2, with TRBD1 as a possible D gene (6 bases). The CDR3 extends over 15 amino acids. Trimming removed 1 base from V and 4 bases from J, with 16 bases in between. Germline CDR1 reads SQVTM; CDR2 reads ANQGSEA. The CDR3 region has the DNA TGCAGCGTTGAAGGGGCAGGGGACCTTCTCTATGGCTACACCTTC. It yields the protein CSVEGAGDLLYGYTF.

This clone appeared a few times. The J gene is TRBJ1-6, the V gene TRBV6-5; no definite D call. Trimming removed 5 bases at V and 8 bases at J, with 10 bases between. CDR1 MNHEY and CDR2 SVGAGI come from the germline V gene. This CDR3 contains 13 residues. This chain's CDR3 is CASSLGRDSPLHF. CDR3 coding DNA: TGTGCCAGCAGTCTTGGACGGGATTCACCCCTCCACTTT.

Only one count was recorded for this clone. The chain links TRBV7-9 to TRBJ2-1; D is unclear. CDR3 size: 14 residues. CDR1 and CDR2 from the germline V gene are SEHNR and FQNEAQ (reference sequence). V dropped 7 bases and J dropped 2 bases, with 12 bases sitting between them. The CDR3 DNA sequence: TGTGCCAGCAACTATGTCGCCACCTACAATGAGCAGTTCTTC. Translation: CASNYVATYNEQFF. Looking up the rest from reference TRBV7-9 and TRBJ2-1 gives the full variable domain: DTGVSQNPRHKITKRGQNVTFRCDPISEHNRLYWYRQTLGQGPEFLTYFQNEAQLEKSRLLSDRFSAERPKGSFSTLEIQRTEQGDSAMYLCASNYVATYNEQFFGPGTRLTVL.

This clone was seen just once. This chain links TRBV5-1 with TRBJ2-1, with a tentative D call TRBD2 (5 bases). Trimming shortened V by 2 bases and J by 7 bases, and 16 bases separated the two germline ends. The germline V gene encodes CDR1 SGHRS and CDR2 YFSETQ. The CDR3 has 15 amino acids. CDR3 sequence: CASSFVTEGRNEQFF. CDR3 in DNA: TGCGCCAGCAGCTTCGTTACAGAGGGAAGGAATGAGCAGTTCTTC.

The CDR3 DNA is TGTGCCAGCTCCACCAGCTCAACTAATGAAAAACTGTTTTTT. Translation gives CASSTSSTNEKLFF. J is TRBJ1-4 and V is TRBV18, with D unresolved. The CDR3 has 14 amino acids. CDR1 KGHSH and CDR2 LQKENI come from the germline V gene. With 6 bases removed from V and 0 bases from J, the gap between germline ends came to 8 bases.

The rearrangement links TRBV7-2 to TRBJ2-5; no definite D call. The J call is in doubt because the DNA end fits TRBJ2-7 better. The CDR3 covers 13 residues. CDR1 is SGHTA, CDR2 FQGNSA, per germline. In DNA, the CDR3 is TGTGCCAGCAGCTTAGTCCAGGCCTACGAGCAGTACTTC. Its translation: CASSLVQAYEQYF.

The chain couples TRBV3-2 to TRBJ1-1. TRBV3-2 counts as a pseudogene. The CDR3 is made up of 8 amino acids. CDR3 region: CASAIAFF. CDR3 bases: TGTGCCAGCGCTATAGCTTTCTTT.

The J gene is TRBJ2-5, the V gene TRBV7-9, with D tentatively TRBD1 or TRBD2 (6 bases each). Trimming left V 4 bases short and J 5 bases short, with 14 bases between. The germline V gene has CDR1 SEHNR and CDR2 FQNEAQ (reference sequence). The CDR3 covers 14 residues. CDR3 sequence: CASSSSGAGETQYF. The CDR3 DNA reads TGTGCCAGCAGCTCGTCGGGGGCGGGGGAGACCCAGTACTTC.

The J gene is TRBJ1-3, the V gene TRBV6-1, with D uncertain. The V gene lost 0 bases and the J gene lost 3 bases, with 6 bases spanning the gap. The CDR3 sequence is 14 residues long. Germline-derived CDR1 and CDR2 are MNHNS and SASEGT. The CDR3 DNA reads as TGTGCCAGCAGTGAAGCTACAGTTGGAAACACCATATATTTT. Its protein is CASSEATVGNTIYF.

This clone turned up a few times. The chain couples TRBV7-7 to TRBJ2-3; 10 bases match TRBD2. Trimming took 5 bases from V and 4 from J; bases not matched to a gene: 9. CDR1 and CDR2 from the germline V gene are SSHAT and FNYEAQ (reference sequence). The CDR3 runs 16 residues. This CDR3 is CASSPWTSGGADTQYF. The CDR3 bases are TGTGCCAGCAGCCCTTGGACTAGCGGTGGGGCAGATACGCAGTATTTT. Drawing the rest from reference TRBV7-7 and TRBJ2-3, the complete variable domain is GAGVSQSPRYKVTKRGQDVTLRCDPISSHATLYWYQQALGQGPEFLTYFNYEAQPDKSGLPSDRFSAERPEGSISTLTIQRTEQRDSAMYRCASSPWTSGGADTQYFGPGTRLTVL.

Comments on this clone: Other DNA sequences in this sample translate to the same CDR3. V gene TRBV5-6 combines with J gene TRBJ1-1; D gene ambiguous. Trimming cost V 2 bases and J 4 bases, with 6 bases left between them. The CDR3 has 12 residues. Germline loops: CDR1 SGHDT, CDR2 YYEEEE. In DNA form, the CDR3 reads TGTGCCAGCAGCTTTGCGAGCACTGAAGCTTTCTTT. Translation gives CASSFASTEAFF.

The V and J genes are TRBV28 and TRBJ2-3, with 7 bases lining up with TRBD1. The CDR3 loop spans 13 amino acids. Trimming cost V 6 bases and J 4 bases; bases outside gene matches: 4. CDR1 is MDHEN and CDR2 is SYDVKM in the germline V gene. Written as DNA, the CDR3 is TGTGCCAGCAGAATTACAGGGGCAGATACGCAGTATTTT. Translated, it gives CASRITGADTQYF.

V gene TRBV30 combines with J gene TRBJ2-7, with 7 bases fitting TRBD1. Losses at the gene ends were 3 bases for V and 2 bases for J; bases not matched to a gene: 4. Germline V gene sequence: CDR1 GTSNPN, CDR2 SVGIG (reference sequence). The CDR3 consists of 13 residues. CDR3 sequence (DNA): TGTGCCTGGAGCATCGGGACAGCCTACGAGCAGTACTTC. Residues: CAWSIGTAYEQYF.

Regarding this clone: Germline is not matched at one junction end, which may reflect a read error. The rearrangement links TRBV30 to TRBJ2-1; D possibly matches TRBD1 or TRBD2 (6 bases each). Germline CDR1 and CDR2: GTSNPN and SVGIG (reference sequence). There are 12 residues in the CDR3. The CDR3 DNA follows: TGTGCCTGGAGTCCGACTTTGGGGGGACAACTCTTC. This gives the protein CAWSPTLGGQLF.

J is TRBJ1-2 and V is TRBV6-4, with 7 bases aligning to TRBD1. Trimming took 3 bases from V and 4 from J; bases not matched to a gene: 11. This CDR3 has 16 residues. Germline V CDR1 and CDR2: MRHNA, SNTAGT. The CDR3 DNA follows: TGTGCCAGCAGTGATACAGGGGAGTTTTCTTCCTATGGCTACACCTTC. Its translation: CASSDTGEFSSYGYTF.

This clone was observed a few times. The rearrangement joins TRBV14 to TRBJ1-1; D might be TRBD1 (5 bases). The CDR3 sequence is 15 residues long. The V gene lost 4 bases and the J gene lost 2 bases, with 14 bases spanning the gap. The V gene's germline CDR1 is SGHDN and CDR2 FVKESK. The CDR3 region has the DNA TGTGCCAGCAGCCGAGATCGGGGCCTCAACACTGAAGCTTTCTTT. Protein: CASSRDRGLNTEAFF.

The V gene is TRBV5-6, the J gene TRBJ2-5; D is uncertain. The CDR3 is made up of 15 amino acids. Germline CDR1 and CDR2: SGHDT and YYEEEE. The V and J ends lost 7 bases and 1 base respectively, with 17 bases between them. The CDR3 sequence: CASAAPTGPQETQYF. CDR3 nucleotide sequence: TGTGCCAGCGCGGCCCCGACTGGTCCCCAAGAGACCCAGTACTTC.